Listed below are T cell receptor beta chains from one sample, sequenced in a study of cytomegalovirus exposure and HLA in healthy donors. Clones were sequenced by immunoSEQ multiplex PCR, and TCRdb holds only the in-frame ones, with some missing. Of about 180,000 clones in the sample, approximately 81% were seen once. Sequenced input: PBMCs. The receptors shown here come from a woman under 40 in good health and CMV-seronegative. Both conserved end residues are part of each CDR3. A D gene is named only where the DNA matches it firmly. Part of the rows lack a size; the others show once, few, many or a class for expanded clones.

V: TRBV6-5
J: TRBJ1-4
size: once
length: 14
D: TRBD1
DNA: TGTGCCAATCCAGCCGGGACAGGGTACGAAAAACTGTTTTTT
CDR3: CANPAGTGYEKLFF

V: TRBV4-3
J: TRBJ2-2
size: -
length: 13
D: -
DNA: TGCGCCAGCAGCCAAGAGCGAACCGGGGAGCTGTTTTTT
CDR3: CASSQERTGELFF

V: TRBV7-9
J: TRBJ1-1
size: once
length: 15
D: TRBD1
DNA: TGTGCCAGCAGCTCGGGGGACAGGGTCAGCACTGAAGCTTTCTTT
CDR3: CASSSGDRVSTEAFF

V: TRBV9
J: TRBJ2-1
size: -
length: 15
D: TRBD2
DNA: TGTGCCAGCAGCGTTAGCGGGGGGGCCCACAATGAGCAGTTCTTC
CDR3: CASSVSGGAHNEQFF

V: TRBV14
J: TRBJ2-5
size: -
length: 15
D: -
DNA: TGTGCCAGCAGCCCGAGACAGGTCTGGTTAGAGACCCAGTACTTC
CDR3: CASSPRQVWLETQYF

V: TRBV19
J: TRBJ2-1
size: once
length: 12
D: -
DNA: TGTGCCAGTAGTATCGTTCAGGGTGAGCAGTTCTTC
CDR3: CASSIVQGEQFF

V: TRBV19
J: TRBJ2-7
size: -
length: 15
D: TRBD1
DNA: TGTGCCAGTAGCCCCGGTAGGGGGCCGGGGTACGAGCAGTACTTC
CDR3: CASSPGRGPGYEQYF

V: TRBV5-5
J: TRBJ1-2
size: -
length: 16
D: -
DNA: TGTGCCAGCAGGGCGGGCCCCTTTCTTTCTAACTATGGCTACACCTTC
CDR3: CASRAGPFLSNYGYTF

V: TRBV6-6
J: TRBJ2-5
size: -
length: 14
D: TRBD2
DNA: TGTGCCACTGCCACGGGGGGGCGTTCCGAGACCCAGTACTTC
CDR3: CATATGGRSETQYF

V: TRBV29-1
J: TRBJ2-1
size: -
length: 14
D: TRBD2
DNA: TGCAGCGTTGCCGGGACTAGCCCCCACAATGAGCAGTTCTTC
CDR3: CSVAGTSPHNEQFF

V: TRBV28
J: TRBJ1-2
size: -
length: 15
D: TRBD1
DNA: TGTGCCAGCAGTTATAGAAGGACAGGGCGAGATGGCTACACCTTC
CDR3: CASSYRRTGRDGYTF

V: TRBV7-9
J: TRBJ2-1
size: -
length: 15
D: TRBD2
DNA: TGTGCCAGCAGCTCGTCGGCGGGGGGCTACAATGAGCAGTTCTTC
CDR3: CASSSSAGGYNEQFF

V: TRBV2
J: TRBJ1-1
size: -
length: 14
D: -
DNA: TGTGCCAGCAGTGAGGCAGGACTTCTTACTGAAGCTTTCTTT
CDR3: CASSEAGLLTEAFF

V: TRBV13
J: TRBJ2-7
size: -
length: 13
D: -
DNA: TGTGCCAGCAGAGATAGTTCGCACCGGGAGCAGTACTTC
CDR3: CASRDSSHREQYF

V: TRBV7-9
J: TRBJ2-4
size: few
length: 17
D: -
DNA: TGTGCCAGCAGCTTAGTAGGGGACATCCTAGCCAAAAACATTCAGTACTTC
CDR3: CASSLVGDILAKNIQYF

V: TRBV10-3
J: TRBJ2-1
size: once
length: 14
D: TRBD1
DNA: TGTGCCGCGCGCCGGGACAGCTCCTACAATGAGCAGTTCTTC
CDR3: CAARRDSSYNEQFF

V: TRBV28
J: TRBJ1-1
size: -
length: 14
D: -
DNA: TGTGCCAGCAGCTCGGCGCAGGGGTCCACTGAAGCTTTCTTT
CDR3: CASSSAQGSTEAFF

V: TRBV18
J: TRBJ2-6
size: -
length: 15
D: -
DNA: TGTGCCAGCTCTACAGGGAGCTCTGGGGCCAACGTCCTGACTTTC
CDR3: CASSTGSSGANVLTF

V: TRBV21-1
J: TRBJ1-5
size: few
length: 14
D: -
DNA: TGTGCCAGCAGCAAAGCGCTCTTGAGTGTGCCCCAGCATTTT
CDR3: CASSKALLSVPQHF

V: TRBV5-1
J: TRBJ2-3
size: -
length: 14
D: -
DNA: TGCGCCAGCAGCTCTGAGGAGGGAGCGGATACGCAGTATTTT
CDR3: CASSSEEGADTQYF

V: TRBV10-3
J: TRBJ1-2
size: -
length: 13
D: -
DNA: TGTGCCATCAGTGTAAGCAAGGGGGATGGCTACACCTTC
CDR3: CAISVSKGDGYTF

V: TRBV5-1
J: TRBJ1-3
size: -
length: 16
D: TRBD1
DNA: TGCGCCAGCAGATCCGGACAGGGAGATACTGGAAACACCATATATTTT
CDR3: CASRSGQGDTGNTIYF

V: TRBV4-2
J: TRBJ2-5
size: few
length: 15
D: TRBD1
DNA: TGTGCCAGCAGCCAAGGTGAAGGGGGCTTAGAGACCCAGTACTTC
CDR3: CASSQGEGGLETQYF

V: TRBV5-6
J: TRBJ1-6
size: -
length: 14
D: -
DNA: TGTGCCAGCAGCTTGGGGGCAGGGAGGTCACCCCTCCACTTT
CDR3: CASSLGAGRSPLHF

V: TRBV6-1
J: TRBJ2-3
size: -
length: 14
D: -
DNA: TGTGCCAGCAGTCTTGGGCGGGTTCCAGATACGCAGTATTTT
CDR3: CASSLGRVPDTQYF

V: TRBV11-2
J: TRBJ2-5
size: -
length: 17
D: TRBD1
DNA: TGTGCCAGCACCCCTGGAGTGGACAGGGGGCGAGGGGAGACCCAGTACTTC
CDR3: CASTPGVDRGRGETQYF

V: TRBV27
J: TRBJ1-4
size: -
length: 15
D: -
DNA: TGTGCCAGCAGTTCCGCCGGGGTAAAGCGGGAAAAACTGTTTTTT
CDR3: CASSSAGVKREKLFF

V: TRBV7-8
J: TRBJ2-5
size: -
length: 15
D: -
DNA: TGTGCCAGCAAAAACGACAGGGACTTACAAGAGACCCAGTACTTC
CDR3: CASKNDRDLQETQYF

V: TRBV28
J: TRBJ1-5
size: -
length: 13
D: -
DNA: TGTGCCAGCAGTTTAAGTAGCACCTGGAACCAGCATTTT
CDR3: CASSLSSTWNQHF

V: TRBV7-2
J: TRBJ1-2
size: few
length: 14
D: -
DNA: TGTGCCAGCCTCCCGGGGGGGTATCTCTATGGCTACACCTTC
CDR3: CASLPGGYLYGYTF

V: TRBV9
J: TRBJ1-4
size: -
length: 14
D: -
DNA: TGTGCCAGCAGCGGTCGGGGGTTAGTTGAAAAACTGTTTTTT
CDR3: CASSGRGLVEKLFF

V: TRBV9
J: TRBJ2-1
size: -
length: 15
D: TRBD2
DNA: TGTGCCAGCAGTAATTCGGGAGGTCCCTACAATGAGCAGTTCTTC
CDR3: CASSNSGGPYNEQFF

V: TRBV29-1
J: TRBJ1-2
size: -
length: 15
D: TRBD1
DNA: TGCAGCGTTGAGGAATTCGGACAGGTGTTGGGTGGCTACACCTTC
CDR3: CSVEEFGQVLGGYTF

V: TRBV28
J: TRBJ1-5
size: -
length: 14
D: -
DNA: TGTGCCAGCGGGGGGTTCTCCAGCAATCAGCCCCAGCATTTT
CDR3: CASGGFSSNQPQHF

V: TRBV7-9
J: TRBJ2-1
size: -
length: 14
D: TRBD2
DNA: TGTGCCAGCAGCTCGGCGGGAGGGCCTTCTGAGCAGTTCTTC
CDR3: CASSSAGGPSEQFF

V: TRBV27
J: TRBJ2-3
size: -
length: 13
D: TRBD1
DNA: TGTGCCAGCTGGACAGGGGGCACAGATACGCAGTATTTT
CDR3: CASWTGGTDTQYF

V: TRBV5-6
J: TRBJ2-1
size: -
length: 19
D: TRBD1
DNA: TGTGCCAGCAGCTTGGAGGACAGGGTAAGGTCGCTCTCCTACAATGAGCAGTTCTTC
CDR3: CASSLEDRVRSLSYNEQFF

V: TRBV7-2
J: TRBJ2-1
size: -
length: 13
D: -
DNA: TGTGCCAGCAGCCAACCCGCGTACAATGAGCAGTTCTTC
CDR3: CASSQPAYNEQFF

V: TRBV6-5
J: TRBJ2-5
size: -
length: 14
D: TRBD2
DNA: TGTGCCAGCAGTTACGGCGGGGGGCAAGAGACCCAGTACTTC
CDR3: CASSYGGGQETQYF

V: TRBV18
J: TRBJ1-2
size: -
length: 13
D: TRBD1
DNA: TGTGCCAGCCTCTCAGGGGGCGACTATGGCTACACCTTC
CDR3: CASLSGGDYGYTF

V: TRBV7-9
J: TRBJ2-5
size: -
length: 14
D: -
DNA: TGTGCCAGCAGCCCGGGACTGACTCAAGAGACCCAGTACTTC
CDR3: CASSPGLTQETQYF

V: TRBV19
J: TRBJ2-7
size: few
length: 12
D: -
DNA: TGTGCCAGTAGTGCCGCCGGGGACGAGCAGTACTTC
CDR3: CASSAAGDEQYF

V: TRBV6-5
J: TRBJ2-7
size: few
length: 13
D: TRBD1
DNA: TGTGCCTCGGCCGTGGGACAGGGCTACGAGCAGTACTTC
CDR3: CASAVGQGYEQYF

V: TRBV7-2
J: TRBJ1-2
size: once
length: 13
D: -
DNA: TGTGCCAGCAGCTCAGGACAGACCTATGGCTACACCTTC
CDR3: CASSSGQTYGYTF

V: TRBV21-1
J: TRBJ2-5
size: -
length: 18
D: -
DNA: TGTGCCAGCAGCCATCATCCAAAAGACAGGGGGCTCCAAGAGACCCAGTACTTC
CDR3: CASSHHPKDRGLQETQYF

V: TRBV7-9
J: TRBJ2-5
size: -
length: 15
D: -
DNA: TGTGCCAGCAGCTTATCTAGAGCCGACCAAGAGACCCAGTACTTC
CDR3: CASSLSRADQETQYF

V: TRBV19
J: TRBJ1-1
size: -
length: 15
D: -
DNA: TGTGCCAGTAGTGGGGGGACTATTTTTGGGGCTGAAGCTTTCTTT
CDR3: CASSGGTIFGAEAFF

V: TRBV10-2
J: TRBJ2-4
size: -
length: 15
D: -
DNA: TGCGCCAGCAGTGTTGCGGAACTAGCCAAAAACATTCAGTACTTC
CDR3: CASSVAELAKNIQYF

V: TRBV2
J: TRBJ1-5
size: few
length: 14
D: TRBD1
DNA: TGTGCCAGCAGAGAGACAGGGTTTAAGCAGCCCCAGCATTTT
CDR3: CASRETGFKQPQHF

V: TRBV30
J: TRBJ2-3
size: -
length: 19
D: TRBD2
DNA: TGTGCCTGGAGTGTACTTTCCGGGACTAGCGGGGTACACACAGATACGCAGTATTTT
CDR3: CAWSVLSGTSGVHTDTQYF

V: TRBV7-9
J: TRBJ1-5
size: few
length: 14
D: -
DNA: TGTGCCAGCGAAACAGGGATGTCAAATCAGCCCCAGCATTTT
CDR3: CASETGMSNQPQHF

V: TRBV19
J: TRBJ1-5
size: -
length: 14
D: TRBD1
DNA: TGTGCCAGTGGGGGAACAGGGGGCAATCAGCCCCAGCATTTT
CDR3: CASGGTGGNQPQHF

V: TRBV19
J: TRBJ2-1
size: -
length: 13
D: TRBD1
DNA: TGTGCCAGTAGTATAGGACAGGGCAGTGAGCAGTTCTTC
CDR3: CASSIGQGSEQFF

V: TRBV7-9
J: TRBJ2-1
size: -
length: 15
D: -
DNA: TGTTCCAGCAGCTGGCTAGAGGCCCCATACAATGAGCAGTTCTTC
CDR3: CSSSWLEAPYNEQFF

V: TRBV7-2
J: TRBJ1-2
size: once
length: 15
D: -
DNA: TGTGCCAGCAGCCCTGAGGGGGGGGCCGGCTATGGCTACACCTTC
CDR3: CASSPEGGAGYGYTF

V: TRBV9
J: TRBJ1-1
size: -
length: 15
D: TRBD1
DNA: TGTGCCAGCAGCCCCGGGACAGGGCCGTACACTGAAGCTTTCTTT
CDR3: CASSPGTGPYTEAFF

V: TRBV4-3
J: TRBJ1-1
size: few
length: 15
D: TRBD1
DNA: TGCGCCAGCAGCCAGGACAGGGGTTTTAACACTGAAGCTTTCTTT
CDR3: CASSQDRGFNTEAFF

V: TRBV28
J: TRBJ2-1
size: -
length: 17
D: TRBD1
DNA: TGTGCCAGCAGTTTATCACAGGGGGCTCATCTTGGGGATGAGCAGTTCTTC
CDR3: CASSLSQGAHLGDEQFF

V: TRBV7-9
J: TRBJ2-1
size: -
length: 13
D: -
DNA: TGTGCCAGCAGCCCCGACAGCTACAATGAGCAGTTCTTC
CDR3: CASSPDSYNEQFF

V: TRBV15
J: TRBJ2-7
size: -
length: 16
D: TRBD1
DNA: TGTGCCACCAGCCCCAGGGGTTACAGGGGCTCCTACGAGCAGTACTTC
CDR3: CATSPRGYRGSYEQYF